Shown below are 29 T cell receptor beta chains from a single sample sequenced in a study of T cell responses to AZD1222 COVID-19 vaccine. TCRdb's table, derived via immunoSEQ multiplex PCR, lists solely in-frame clones and lacks some. The sample records more than 85,000 clones, 94% being singletons. This material consisted of peripheral blood, taken 28 days after the second AZD1222 dose. The receptors come from an adult who received the AZD1222 COVID-19 vaccine.

The gene calls are TRBV2 and TRBJ2-6; 8 bases match TRBD2. Trimming cost V 4 bases and J 2 bases; bases outside gene matches: 1. This CDR3 region has 15 residues. The germline V gene has CDR1 SNHLY and CDR2 FYNNEI. This chain's CDR3 is CASSAGGAGANVLTF. As DNA, the CDR3 is TGTGCCAGCAGTGCGGGGGGGGCTGGGGCCAACGTCCTGACTTTC.

The chain uses TRBV19 and TRBJ1-3, with TRBD1 as a possible D gene (5 bases). This CDR3 comprises 16 residues. CDR1 is LNHDA, CDR2 SQIVND, per germline (reference sequence). Trimming stripped 5 bases from V and 0 bases from J, with 14 bases between. The CDR3 protein is CASSRAGQSSGNTIYF. In DNA form, the CDR3 reads TGTGCCAGTAGTCGGGCAGGGCAAAGCTCTGGAAACACCATATATTTT.

The chain is built from TRBV14 and TRBJ1-1; D remains unclear. CDR1 is SGHDN and CDR2 is FVKESK in the germline V gene. The length of the CDR3 is 13 residues. Trimming shortened V by 5 bases and J by 3 bases, and 10 bases separated the two germline ends. In nucleotides, the CDR3 is TGTGCCAGCAGCGCCCTTTTGGACACTGAAGCTTTCTTT. Translated: CASSALLDTEAFF.

The chain couples TRBV29-1 to TRBJ1-3; D might be TRBD1 (5 bases). V was cut by 6 bases and J by 1 base, with 10 bases left in between. The CDR3 is 13 amino acids. Germline V gene lookup returns CDR1 SQVTM and CDR2 ANQGSEA. The CDR3, as DNA: TGCAGCGTGGCAACAGGATCTGGAAACACCATATATTTT. It specifies CSVATGSGNTIYF. The full variable domain, completed using reference TRBV29-1 and TRBJ1-3, is SAVISQKPSRDICQRGTSLTIQCQVDSQVTMMFWYRQQPGQSLTLIATANQGSEATYESGFVIDKFPISRPNLTFSTLTVSNMSPEDSSIYLCSVATGSGNTIYFGEGSWLTVV.

The chain uses TRBV4-1 and TRBJ2-3; no firm D call. CDR3 length: 16 residues. Germline lookup yields CDR1 MGHRA and CDR2 YSYEKL. Trimming took off 0 bases at V and 0 bases at J, with 10 bases between the two ends. The CDR3 loop is CASSQDIGLSTDTQYF. The CDR3 DNA is TGCGCCAGCAGCCAAGATATAGGGCTGAGCACAGATACGCAGTATTTT.

The gene calls are TRBV3-1 (or the pseudogene TRBV3-2) and TRBJ1-1; the D gene is possibly TRBD1 (6 bases). The V and J ends lost 4 bases and 7 bases respectively, with 28 bases between them. Germline CDR1 reads LGHDT; CDR2 reads YNNKEL (reference sequence). CDR3 length: 18 amino acids. CDR3 in DNA: TGTGCCAGCAGCCCTTTAGGGGGGGTACAATCGGGGAGCAGTGAAGCTTTCTTT. The encoded protein is CASSPLGGVQSGSSEAFF.

This clone was detected only once. The gene calls are TRBV18 and TRBJ2-6; D might be TRBD1 (5 bases). Germline assignment: CDR1 KGHSH and CDR2 LQKENI. The V end was cut by 3 bases, the J end by 1 base, with 7 bases between. The CDR3 is made up of 15 amino acids. The CDR3 reads CASSPSGSGANVLTF. The CDR3 DNA follows: TGTGCCAGCTCACCTTCAGGGTCTGGGGCCAACGTCCTGACTTTC.

This rearrangement joins TRBV30 to TRBJ2-7; D is unresolved. The CDR3 covers 11 residues. Germline V CDR1 and CDR2: GTSNPN, SVGIG (reference sequence). Between the trimmed V and J ends, which lost 4 bases and 2 bases, there was a span of 6 bases. The chain's CDR3 is CAWTETYEQYF. CDR3 coding DNA: TGTGCCTGGACCGAGACCTACGAGCAGTACTTC. Complete variable domain (other parts from reference TRBV30 and TRBJ2-7): SQTIHQWPATLVQPVGSPLSLECTVEGTSNPNLYWYRQAAGRGLQLLFYSVGIGQISSEVPQNLSASRPQDRQFILSSKKLLLSDSGFYLCAWTETYEQYFGPGTRLTVT.

This chain uses TRBV2 with TRBJ2-7; 10 bases align to TRBD1. The CDR3 has 16 amino acids. CDR1 SNHLY and CDR2 FYNNEI come from the germline V gene. J gave up 0 bases and V 8 bases, and 10 bases lay outside the gene matches. The CDR3 coding sequence is TGTGCCAGCCCCGGACAGGGGGGAATGGGCTCCTACGAGCAGTACTTC. It specifies CASPGQGGMGSYEQYF.

This clone has a single count. The chain employs TRBV3-1 (or the pseudogene TRBV3-2) and TRBJ2-7; D may be TRBD2 (6 bases). Trimming stripped 0 bases from V and 6 bases from J, with 18 bases between. This CDR3 has 16 residues. CDR1 is LGHDT and CDR2 is YNNKEL in the germline V gene (reference sequence). The CDR3 bases are TGTGCCAGCAGCCAAGACTTCAGCGGGCGGTACGGCGAGCAGTACTTC. Translating it yields CASSQDFSGRYGEQYF.

This clone was seen a single time. This chain links TRBV29-1 with TRBJ1-3; 7 bases line up with TRBD1. Germline V gene lookup returns CDR1 SQVTM and CDR2 ANQGSEA. The CDR3 has 12 residues. The V segment lost 7 bases and the J segment 3 bases; nucleotides outside the gene matches: 3. The CDR3 protein is CSAYRGGNTIYF. The CDR3 nucleotides read TGCAGCGCTTACAGGGGTGGAAACACCATATATTTT.

The V and J genes are TRBV15 and TRBJ1-3; TRBD1 matches 7 bases. Germline CDR1 is LNHNV and CDR2 is YYDKDF (reference sequence). The ends lost 5 bases at V and 4 bases at J; junction bases unmatched: 11. The length of the CDR3 is 16 residues. CDR3 in DNA: TGTGCCACCAGCGGATTCACAGGGGATACAGGAAACACCATATATTTT. This encodes CATSGFTGDTGNTIYF.

This chain joins TRBV5-8 and TRBJ1-1, with a tentative D call TRBD1 (6 bases). In germline, CDR1 is SGHTS, CDR2 YDEGEE. Trimming removed 2 bases at V and 1 base at J, with 12 bases between. The CDR3 extends over 15 amino acids. The CDR3 DNA reads as TGTGCCAGCAGCTTCCGGGACATCCGGAACACTGAAGCTTTCTTT. This sequence encodes CASSFRDIRNTEAFF. Together with reference TRBV5-8 and TRBJ1-1, the CDR3 gives the full variable domain: EAGVTQSPTHLIKTRGQQATLRCSPISGHTSVYWYQQALGLGLQFLLWYDEGEERNRGNFPPRFSGRQFPNYSSELNVNALELEDSALYLCASSFRDIRNTEAFFGQGTRLTVV.

As concerns this clone: The junction differs from germline at one of its ends, possibly a read error. The chain is built from TRBV11-2 and TRBJ1-4; D is possibly TRBD1 (5 bases). The germline gives CDR1 SGHAT, CDR2 FQNNGV. The CDR3 is made up of 16 amino acids. Here the CDR3 reads CASSLGRVWTSEKLFF. CDR3 DNA: TGTGCCAGCAGCTTGGGGCGTGTATGGACTAGTGAAAAACTGTTTTTT.

The rearrangement links TRBV10-3 to TRBJ2-7; D tentatively fits TRBD1 or TRBD2 (5 bases each). Trimming removed 2 bases at V and 3 bases at J, with 17 bases between. CDR1 and CDR2 (germline): ENHRY, SYGVKD. The CDR3 runs 16 residues. The CDR3 coding sequence is TGTGCCATCAGTGAGGGGACCTCCCGCTCTGGCTACGAGCAGTACTTC. Protein: CAISEGTSRSGYEQYF.

The chain couples TRBV29-1 to TRBJ1-3; D gene uncertain. The CDR3 is made up of 13 amino acids. Germline lookup yields CDR1 SQVTM and CDR2 ANQGSEA. Trimming removed 4 bases at V and 4 bases at J, with 11 bases between. CDR3 sequence (DNA): TGCAGCGTTGTTTCGGATAGCGGAAACACCATATATTTT. Its protein product is CSVVSDSGNTIYF.

The genes are TRBV6-5 and TRBJ2-4, with D possibly matching TRBD1 (5 bases). V was shortened by 0 bases and J by 5 bases, with 8 bases between the two germline ends. The CDR3 runs 14 residues. Germline lookup yields CDR1 MNHEY and CDR2 SVGAGI. In DNA, the CDR3 is TGTGCCAGCAGTTACTCCGACAGCGAAAACATTCAGTACTTC. Its protein is CASSYSDSENIQYF.

The chain links TRBV3-1 (or the pseudogene TRBV3-2) to TRBJ1-1; D not resolved. The CDR3 covers 11 residues. Per germline, CDR1 LGHDT and CDR2 YNNKEL (reference sequence). V lost 2 bases and J 8 bases, leaving 6 bases between the germline ends. The CDR3 bases are TGTGCCAGCAGCCAACCCCCGGAAGCTTTCTTT. Residues: CASSQPPEAFF.

V usage is TRBV5-4 and J usage is TRBJ2-7; D is possibly TRBD1 or TRBD2 (7 bases each). This CDR3 has 12 amino acids. Trimming removed 4 bases from V and 12 bases from J, with 17 bases in between. Germline V lookup: CDR1 SGHNT, CDR2 YYREEE (reference sequence). DNA for the CDR3: TGTGCCAGCAGCCCCACAGGGGAGGGATGGTACTTC. Residues: CASSPTGEGWYF.

The rearrangement links TRBV6-5 to TRBJ2-2, with 10 bases matching TRBD1. Germline CDR1 reads MNHEY; CDR2 reads SVGAGI. The V and J ends lost 5 bases and 4 bases, in that order; junction bases with no gene match: 4. The CDR3 totals 15 residues. CDR3 residues: CASSRQGAATGELFF. In DNA, the CDR3 is TGTGCCAGCAGTCGACAGGGGGCTGCCACCGGGGAGCTGTTTTTT.

The chain is built from TRBV7-6 and TRBJ1-6; 11 bases fit TRBD1. Germline V gene lookup returns CDR1 SGHVS and CDR2 FNYEAQ. The CDR3 has 15 amino acids. With 5 bases clipped from V and 10 bases from J, the junction kept 7 bases outside the gene matches. The CDR3 sequence: CASSMRTGGESPLHF. For the CDR3, the DNA is TGTGCCAGCAGCATGCGGACAGGGGGCGAATCACCCCTCCACTTT.

The chain is built from TRBV7-9 and TRBJ1-4; a weak D match, TRBD1 (6 bases). V lost 3 bases and J 7 bases, leaving 15 bases between the germline ends. The CDR3 runs 15 residues. From germline, CDR1 is SEHNR and CDR2 FQNEAQ (reference sequence). CDR3 residues: CASSLGQGIGEKLFF. Here the CDR3 DNA reads TGTGCCAGCAGCTTGGGTCAGGGGATCGGTGAAAAACTGTTTTTT.

V gene TRBV6-5 combines with J gene TRBJ2-6; TRBD1 aligns across 7 bases. The CDR3 is made up of 15 amino acids. CDR1 MNHEY and CDR2 SVGAGI come from the germline V gene. Losses at the gene ends were 6 bases for V and 4 bases for J; bases not matched to a gene: 6. CDR3 bases: TGTGCCAGCAGATCGACAGGGACCGGGGCCAACGTCCTGACTTTC. Its translation is CASRSTGTGANVLTF.

This chain joins TRBV19 and TRBJ1-5, with D unresolved. This CDR3 has 16 amino acids. Deletions cut 5 bases from V and 4 bases from J, with 18 bases between. Germline CDR1 reads LNHDA; CDR2 reads SQIVND (reference sequence). The CDR3 reads CASSVRDYVSNQPQHF. The DNA of the CDR3 is TGTGCCAGTAGTGTCCGGGATTACGTATCAAATCAGCCCCAGCATTTT.

The chain recombines TRBV18 with TRBJ2-3; 9 nucleotides line up with TRBD1. CDR1 is KGHSH and CDR2 is LQKENI in the germline V gene. Trimming took 4 bases from V and 3 from J; bases not matched to a gene: 8. This CDR3 has 16 amino acids. The chain's CDR3 is CASSRGQGIMTDTQYF. The CDR3 nucleotides read TGTGCCAGCTCACGGGGACAGGGCATTATGACAGATACGCAGTATTTT. The whole variable domain, filled in from reference TRBV18 and TRBJ2-3, reads NAGVMQNPRHLVRRRGQEARLRCSPMKGHSHVYWYRQLPEEGLKFMVYLQKENIIDESGMPKERFSAEFPKEGPSILRIQQVVRGDSAAYFCASSRGQGIMTDTQYFGPGTRLTVL.

The CDR3 region has the DNA TGCGCCAGCAGCTTTCCCGCAGGGAAGACAGAGACCCAGTACTTC. This gives the protein CASSFPAGKTETQYF. The genes are TRBV5-1 and TRBJ2-5; weak D call: TRBD1 (5 bases). CDR1 and CDR2 (germline): SGHRS, YFSETQ. V was clipped by 2 bases and J by 4 bases, with 15 bases between them. This CDR3 region has 15 residues.

This clone came up a few times. The chain combines TRBV3-1 (or the pseudogene TRBV3-2) with TRBJ2-3; TRBD1 matches 11 bases. CDR3 length: 17 amino acids. Germline trimming cut 5 bases from V and 0 bases from J; bases unmatched to any gene: 7. Germline V CDR1 and CDR2: LGHDT, YNNKEL (reference sequence). CDR3 in amino acids: CASSGDRGYPSTDTQYF. CDR3 bases: TGTGCCAGCAGCGGGGACAGGGGGTATCCTAGCACAGATACGCAGTATTTT.

The rearrangement links TRBV5-4 to TRBJ1-2; D unclear. The CDR3 runs to 14 residues. Trimming shortened V by 1 base and J by 0 bases, and 7 bases separated the two germline ends. Germline loops: CDR1 SGHNT, CDR2 YYREEE (reference sequence). This CDR3 is CASSLRGTNYGYTF. The CDR3 DNA follows: TGTGCCAGCAGCTTGCGGGGTACTAACTATGGCTACACCTTC.

The chain employs TRBV2 and TRBJ1-1, with TRBD1 identical over 8 bases. CDR3 length: 13 residues. The germline V gene encodes CDR1 SNHLY and CDR2 FYNNEI. The V and J ends lost 8 bases and 5 bases, in that order; junction bases with no gene match: 7. CDR3 amino acids: CASLQGAGTEAFF. The CDR3 coding sequence is TGTGCCAGCCTGCAGGGGGCCGGGACTGAAGCTTTCTTT. Filled out from reference TRBV2 and TRBJ1-1, the complete variable domain reads EPEVTQTPSHQVTQMGQEVILRCVPISNHLYFYWYRQILGQKVEFLVSFYNNEISEKSEIFDDQFSVERPDGSNFTLKIRSTKLEDSAMYFCASLQGAGTEAFFGQGTRLTVV.